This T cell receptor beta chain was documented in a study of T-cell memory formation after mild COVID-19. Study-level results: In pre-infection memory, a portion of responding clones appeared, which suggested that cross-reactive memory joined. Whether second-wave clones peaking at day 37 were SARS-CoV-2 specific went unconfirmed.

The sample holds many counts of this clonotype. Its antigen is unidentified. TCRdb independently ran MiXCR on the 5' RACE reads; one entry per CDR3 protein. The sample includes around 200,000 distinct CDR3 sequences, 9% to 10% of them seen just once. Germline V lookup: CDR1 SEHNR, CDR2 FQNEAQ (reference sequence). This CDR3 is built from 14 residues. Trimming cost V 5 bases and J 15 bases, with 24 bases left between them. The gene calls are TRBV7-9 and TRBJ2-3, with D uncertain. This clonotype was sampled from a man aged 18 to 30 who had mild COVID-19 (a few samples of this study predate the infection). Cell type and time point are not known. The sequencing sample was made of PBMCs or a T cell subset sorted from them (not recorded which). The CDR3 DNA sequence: TGTGCCAGCAGCGGCTGGGGTAGACTCAACGCGGTTTATTTT. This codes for CASSGWGRLNAVYF.